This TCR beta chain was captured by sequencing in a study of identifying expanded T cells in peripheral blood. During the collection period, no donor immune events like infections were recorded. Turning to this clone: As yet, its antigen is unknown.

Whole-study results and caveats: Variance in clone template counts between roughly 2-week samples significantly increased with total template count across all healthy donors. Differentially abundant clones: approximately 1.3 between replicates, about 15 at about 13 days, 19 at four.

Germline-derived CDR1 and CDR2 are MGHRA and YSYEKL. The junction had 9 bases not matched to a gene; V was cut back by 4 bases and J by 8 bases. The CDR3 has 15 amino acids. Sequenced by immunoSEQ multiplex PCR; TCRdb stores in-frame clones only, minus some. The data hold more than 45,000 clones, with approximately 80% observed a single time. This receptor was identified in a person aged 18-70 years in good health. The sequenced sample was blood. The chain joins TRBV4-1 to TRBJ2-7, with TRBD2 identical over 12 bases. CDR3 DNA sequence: TGCGCCAGCAGCCCCGCCGGGACTAGCGGGTTACAGCAGTACTTC. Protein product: CASSPAGTSGLQQYF.